What follows are 20 T cell receptor beta chains derived from one specimen sequenced in a study of T cells after yellow fever vaccination. TCRdb passed the 5' RACE reads through MiXCR, listing each CDR3 protein once. The sample has under 400,000 distinct CDR3 sequences; under 14% are singletons. The sequences come from PBMCs, collected on the day of the first yellow fever vaccination. The receptor source for this set is a man in his late teens or twenties who received the YFV17D yellow fever vaccine.

This sequence joins TRBV12-3 or TRBV12-4 and TRBJ1-1; 8 positions match TRBD1. After removal of 3 bases from V and 6 bases from J, the junction contained 12 bases not matched to a gene. The CDR3 runs 16 residues. CDR3 residues: CASSFQWSGGRAEAFF. CDR3 bases: TGTGCCAGCAGTTTCCAGTGGTCAGGGGGCAGGGCTGAAGCTTTCTTT.

This clonotype was observed a handful of times. V and J are TRBV24-1 and TRBJ1-1, with D hard to call. V was cut by 7 bases and J by 1 base, with 6 bases left in between. Germline values: CDR1 KGHDR, CDR2 SFDVKD. The CDR3 contains 12 residues. Here the CDR3 reads CATSEGNTEAFF. The CDR3 DNA is TGTGCCACCAGCGAGGGGAACACTGAAGCTTTCTTT.

This clonotype has only a few counts. The chain combines TRBV6-1 with TRBJ2-2, with D perhaps TRBD2 (6 bases). CDR3 size: 17 residues. CDR1 and CDR2 (germline): MNHNS, SASEGT. V was cut by 6 bases and J by 4 bases, with 21 bases left in between. This CDR3 reads CASSQEGAGMSTGELFF. The CDR3 DNA reads as TGTGCCAGCAGCCAAGAAGGGGCGGGGATGAGCACCGGGGAGCTGTTTTTT.

The rearrangement links TRBV4-2 to TRBJ1-1, with TRBD1 matching 8 bases. CDR3 length: 15 amino acids. The V segment lost 2 bases and the J segment 5 bases; nucleotides outside the gene matches: 7. Germline CDR1 and CDR2: LGHNA and YNFKEQ. The DNA for the CDR3 is TGTGCCAGCAGCCAACCAGGGGGCGCGAGAACTGAAGCTTTCTTT. Residues: CASSQPGGARTEAFF.

This clonotype was seen more than once but under ten times. The rearrangement joins TRBV18 to TRBJ1-1, with D unclear. CDR3 length: 13 amino acids. V lost 1 base and J 3 bases, leaving 6 bases between the germline ends. Germline values: CDR1 KGHSH, CDR2 LQKENI. The CDR3 here is CASSPRSYTEAFF. The CDR3 region has the DNA TGTGCCAGCTCACCACGCAGTTACACTGAAGCTTTCTTT.

The V and J genes are TRBV4-1 and TRBJ2-5, with 11 bases matching TRBD2. The CDR3 has 20 residues. Trimming cost V 4 bases and J 1 base; bases outside gene matches: 17. Germline CDR1 reads MGHRA; CDR2 reads YSYEKL. This chain's CDR3 is CASSPNGGPTSGGTQETQYF. In nucleotides, the CDR3 is TGCGCCAGCAGCCCAAACGGCGGTCCAACTAGCGGGGGAACCCAAGAGACCCAGTACTTC.

The rearrangement joins TRBV5-6 to TRBJ2-3; 10 nucleotides line up with TRBD1. Germline V gene lookup returns CDR1 SGHDT and CDR2 YYEEEE. The CDR3 totals 18 residues. The V segment lost 3 bases and the J segment 1 base; nucleotides outside the gene matches: 11. CDR3 loop: CASSSGTGVPRGTDTQYF. DNA for the CDR3: TGTGCCAGCAGCTCCGGGACAGGGGTCCCCCGGGGCACAGATACGCAGTATTTT.

This clonotype was observed a few times. This rearrangement joins TRBV7-8 to TRBJ1-2; TRBD1 matches 10 bases. Trimming took 4 bases from V and 4 from J; bases not matched to a gene: 6. Germline V lookup: CDR1 SGHVS, CDR2 FQNEAQ. CDR3 length: 15 amino acids. The CDR3 DNA reads TGTGCCAGCAGCTCAAACCGGGACAGGGGCTATGGCTACACCTTC. This gives the protein CASSSNRDRGYGYTF.

In its sample, this clonotype was seen many times. V gene TRBV27 combines with J gene TRBJ2-2, with 8 bases matching TRBD2. CDR1 MNHEY and CDR2 SMNVEV come from the germline V gene (reference sequence). There are 15 residues in the CDR3. The trim removed 5 bases at V and 5 bases at J, leaving 7 bases unmatched. The CDR3 DNA sequence: TGTGCCAGCAGTCCGGGACTAGTTGGAACCGGGGAGCTGTTTTTT. It yields the protein CASSPGLVGTGELFF.

This clonotype was picked up a small number of times. The chain uses TRBV27 and TRBJ2-1, with 16 bases aligning to TRBD2. Unmatched junction bases numbered 3, after V lost 6 bases and J lost 4 bases. The germline CDR1 and CDR2 sequences are MNHEY and SMNVEV (reference sequence). The CDR3 covers 16 residues. For the CDR3, the DNA is TGTGCCAGCAGGGGGACTAGCGGGGGGGCATACAATGAGCAGTTCTTC. Protein product: CASRGTSGGAYNEQFF.

This clonotype has only a few counts. This rearrangement joins TRBV19 to TRBJ1-6; 7 bases fit TRBD1. Per the germline V gene, CDR1 is LNHDA and CDR2 is SQIVND (reference sequence). CDR3 length equals 14 residues. V dropped 7 bases and J dropped 5; count of bases not matched to a gene: 5. CDR3 nucleotide sequence: TGTGCCAGTACCCCCGACAGGGATAATTCACCCCTCCACTTT. The encoded protein is CASTPDRDNSPLHF.

Only a few counts were recorded for this clonotype. The J gene is TRBJ2-1, the V gene TRBV5-1; D remains unclear. This CDR3 region has 16 residues. Germline-derived CDR1 and CDR2 are SGHRS and YFSETQ. With 1 base removed from V and 7 bases from J, the gap between germline ends came to 18 bases. In DNA, the CDR3 is TGCGCCAGCAGCTTGACGTCCTCCCACTATGGGAATGAGCAGTTCTTC. Translating it yields CASSLTSSHYGNEQFF. The full variable domain, rest sourced from reference TRBV5-1 and TRBJ2-1, is KAGVTQTPRYLIKTRGQQVTLSCSPISGHRSVSWYQQTPGQGLQFLFEYFSETQRNKGNFPGRFSGRQFSNSRSEMNVSTLELGDSALYLCASSLTSSHYGNEQFFGPGTRLTVL.

The gene calls are TRBV5-1 and TRBJ2-5, with D possibly matching TRBD1 (5 bases). CDR3 length: 13 amino acids. The germline CDR1 and CDR2 sequences are SGHRS and YFSETQ. Trimming left V 5 bases short and J 2 bases short, with 10 bases between. Here the CDR3 reads CASRTAPQETQYF. In nucleotides, the CDR3 is TGCGCCAGCAGGACAGCACCTCAAGAGACCCAGTACTTC.

This clonotype was seen a handful of times. The CDR3 is CASSLQGENTEAFF. The CDR3 nucleotides are TGTGCCAGCTCACTGCAGGGGGAGAACACTGAAGCTTTCTTT. The V call is TRBV18, the J call TRBJ1-1; TRBD1 aligns across 7 bases. This CDR3 has 14 residues. The germline gives CDR1 KGHSH, CDR2 LQKENI. V lost 4 bases, J lost 1 base, and 3 bases stayed unmatched.

Only a few counts were recorded for this clonotype. The chain couples TRBV28 to TRBJ1-2, with TRBD1 as a possible D gene (5 bases). Trimming pared 10 bases from V and 4 bases from J, leaving 31 bases between. CDR1 MDHEN and CDR2 SYDVKM come from the germline V gene. This CDR3 is built from 18 residues. The CDR3 DNA sequence: TGTGCCACCACGTCTGTGGGGGGAGTGGATCGTTCTGGCTATGGCTACACCTTC. Protein: CATTSVGGVDRSGYGYTF.

V and J are TRBV12-3 or TRBV12-4 and TRBJ1-2; 7 bases match TRBD1. The trim removed 3 bases at V and 4 bases at J, leaving 2 bases unmatched. This CDR3 is 13 amino acids long. This CDR3 is CASSFWTGYGYTF. The DNA of the CDR3 is TGTGCCAGCAGTTTTTGGACAGGCTATGGCTACACCTTC.

This clonotype showed up just a few times. The chain uses TRBV5-1 and TRBJ1-4, with TRBD1 matching over 7 bases. This CDR3 contains 15 residues. CDR1 is SGHRS and CDR2 is YFSETQ in the germline V gene. V dropped 0 bases and J dropped 3; count of bases not matched to a gene: 2. As DNA, the CDR3 is TGCGCCAGCAGCTTGGCGACAGGGTCTAATGAAAAACTGTTTTTT. Translation: CASSLATGSNEKLFF.

A few counts support this clonotype. The V call is TRBV6-1, the J call TRBJ2-5; 11 nucleotides agree with TRBD2. With V trimmed by 6 bases and J by 1 base, 7 bases remained unmatched. This CDR3 has 16 residues. CDR1 is MNHNS and CDR2 is SASEGT in the germline V gene. CDR3 sequence reads: CASSPTSGGRQETQYF. CDR3 nucleotide sequence: TGTGCCAGCAGCCCTACTAGCGGGGGCCGCCAAGAGACCCAGTACTTC.

This clonotype has more than one count but fewer than ten. A much larger clone lies a single base off, so this may be a read error. The V gene is TRBV20-1, the J gene TRBJ1-1; D is unresolved. CDR1 DFQATT and CDR2 SNEGSKA come from the germline V gene (reference sequence). The CDR3 length is 14 residues. The CDR3 DNA sequence: TGCAGTGTCCTAAGTGCGGGTACGAACACTGAAGCTTCCTTT. Its translation is CSVLSAGTNTEASF.

The chain combines TRBV7-9 with TRBJ2-3; 7 bases align to TRBD1. CDR1 is SEHNR and CDR2 is FQNEAQ in the germline V gene (reference sequence). The CDR3 covers 15 residues. The J segment lost 2 bases and the V segment lost 6 bases, leaving 8 bases of the junction unmatched. The CDR3 sequence is CASSPTGQTTDTQYF. The CDR3 coding sequence is TGTGCCAGCAGTCCAACGGGACAGACCACAGATACGCAGTATTTT.